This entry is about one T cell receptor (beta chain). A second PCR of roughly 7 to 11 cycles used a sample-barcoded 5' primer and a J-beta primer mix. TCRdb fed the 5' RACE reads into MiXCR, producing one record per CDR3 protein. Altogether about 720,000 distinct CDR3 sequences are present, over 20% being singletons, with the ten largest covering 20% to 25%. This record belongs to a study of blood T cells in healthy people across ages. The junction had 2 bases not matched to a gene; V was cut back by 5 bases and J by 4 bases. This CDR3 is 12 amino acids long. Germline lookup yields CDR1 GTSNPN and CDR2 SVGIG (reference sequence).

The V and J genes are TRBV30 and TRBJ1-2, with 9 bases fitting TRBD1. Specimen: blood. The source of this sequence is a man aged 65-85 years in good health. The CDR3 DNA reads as TGTGCCTGGTTGGGACAGGGCTATGGCTACACCTTC. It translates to CAWLGQGYGYTF.